These 30 T cell receptor beta chains were all obtained from the same sample, sequenced in a study of Ad26.COV2.S vaccination and SARS-CoV-2 variants. Method: immunoSEQ multiplex PCR; TCRdb's copy keeps in-frame clones and lacks some. The table records some 180,000 clones, 87% of them present only once. Sequencing used peripheral blood, obtained after recovery from COVID-19. The receptors here all came from a human donor who had recovered from COVID-19.

The chain recombines TRBV30 with TRBJ2-7; D uncertain. Germline V gene data show CDR1 as GTSNPN and CDR2 as SVGIG (reference sequence). Trimming removed 5 bases from V and 0 bases from J, with 11 bases in between. The CDR3 is 13 amino acids. This chain's CDR3 is CAWGSQNSYEQYF. Written as DNA, the CDR3 is TGTGCCTGGGGTTCACAGAACTCCTACGAGCAGTACTTC. Looking up the rest from reference TRBV30 and TRBJ2-7 gives the full variable domain: SQTIHQWPATLVQPVGSPLSLECTVEGTSNPNLYWYRQAAGRGLQLLFYSVGIGQISSEVPQNLSASRPQDRQFILSSKKLLLSDSGFYLCAWGSQNSYEQYFGPGTRLTVT.

This chain connects TRBV5-1 to TRBJ1-1; D possibly corresponds to TRBD1 (6 bases). Trimming left V 3 bases short and J 6 bases short, with 15 bases between. CDR1 is SGHRS, CDR2 YFSETQ, per germline. This CDR3 comprises 14 residues. CDR3 sequence (DNA): TGCGCCAGCAGCTCCGGGGGGGCCAGGGCTGAAGCTTTCTTT. Encoded protein: CASSSGGARAEAFF. The variable domain in full, with the rest retrieved from reference TRBV5-1 and TRBJ1-1, is KAGVTQTPRYLIKTRGQQVTLSCSPISGHRSVSWYQQTPGQGLQFLFEYFSETQRNKGNFPGRFSGRQFSNSRSEMNVSTLELGDSALYLCASSSGGARAEAFFGQGTRLTVV.

This chain connects TRBV19 to TRBJ2-7, with 9 nucleotides matching TRBD2. Germline CDR1 and CDR2: LNHDA and SQIVND (reference sequence). Unmatched junction bases numbered 9, after V lost 5 bases and J lost 4 bases. The CDR3 spans 15 residues. The CDR3 reads CASSSLAGFFYEQYF. CDR3 in DNA: TGTGCCAGTAGTTCCCTAGCGGGATTTTTTTACGAGCAGTACTTC.

This chain links TRBV2 with TRBJ1-6; D gene uncertain. Germline CDR1 reads SNHLY; CDR2 reads FYNNEI. This CDR3 has 15 amino acids. V lost 0 bases and J 8 bases, leaving 11 bases between the germline ends. The CDR3 region is CASSEAVTQDSPLHF. The CDR3 DNA is TGTGCCAGCAGTGAAGCCGTGACGCAGGATTCACCCCTCCACTTT. The whole variable domain, filled in from reference TRBV2 and TRBJ1-6, reads EPEVTQTPSHQVTQMGQEVILRCVPISNHLYFYWYRQILGQKVEFLVSFYNNEISEKSEIFDDQFSVERPDGSNFTLKIRSTKLEDSAMYFCASSEAVTQDSPLHFGNGTRLTVT.

The V gene is TRBV30, the J gene TRBJ2-7, with D possibly being TRBD2 (5 bases). The CDR3 consists of 15 residues. The germline CDR1 and CDR2 sequences are GTSNPN and SVGIG (reference sequence). Trimming shortened V by 4 bases and J by 0 bases, and 16 bases separated the two germline ends. Here the CDR3 DNA reads TGTGCCTGGACCCGGGGTGGGGTAACCTCCTACGAGCAGTACTTC. It translates to CAWTRGGVTSYEQYF.

The chain employs TRBV7-8 and TRBJ2-7, with a weak D call TRBD2 (5 bases). The CDR3 runs 14 residues. Germline loops: CDR1 SGHVS, CDR2 FQNEAQ. Trimming pared 1 base from V and 3 bases from J, leaving 10 bases between. In DNA, the CDR3 is TGTGCCAGCAGCTTAGTGCCGGGGATCTACGAGCAGTACTTC. Its protein product is CASSLVPGIYEQYF. Full variable domain (outside the CDR3, taken from reference TRBV7-8 and TRBJ2-7): GAGVSQSPRYKVAKRGQDVALRCDPISGHVSLFWYQQALGQGPEFLTYFQNEAQLDKSGLPSDRFFAERPEGSVSTLKIQRTQQEDSAVYLCASSLVPGIYEQYFGPGTRLTVT.

The chain links TRBV5-6 to TRBJ2-7; TRBD2 agrees at 9 bases. J gave up 6 bases and V 5 bases, and 9 bases lay outside the gene matches. The CDR3 extends over 14 amino acids. Germline-derived CDR1 and CDR2 are SGHDT and YYEEEE. This CDR3 reads CASRASGIGTEQYF. CDR3 sequence (DNA): TGTGCCAGCAGAGCTAGCGGGATAGGTACCGAGCAGTACTTC.

The chain employs TRBV7-3 and TRBJ1-2; D might be TRBD1 (5 bases). This CDR3 is built from 21 residues. Germline CDR1 SGHTA, CDR2 FQGTGA. V lost 0 bases and J lost 8, with 34 bases in between. CDR3 amino acids: CASSLTGPPRLLTMALVGYTF. For the CDR3, the DNA is TGTGCCAGCAGCTTAACGGGGCCTCCTCGCTTATTAACTATGGCTTTGGTAGGCTACACCTTC.

The gene calls are TRBV28 and TRBJ1-2; D remains ambiguous. Trimming removed 5 bases at V and 4 bases at J, with 8 bases between. CDR1 is MDHEN, CDR2 SYDVKM, per germline. The CDR3 is made up of 12 amino acids. The CDR3 sequence is CASSRAAYGYTF. The CDR3 DNA is TGTGCCAGCAGTAGGGCAGCCTATGGCTACACCTTC.

The chain is built from TRBV12-3 or TRBV12-4 and TRBJ1-5, with 10 nucleotides matching TRBD1. The CDR3 consists of 13 residues. The V gene end was trimmed by 5 bases and the J gene end by 7 bases; junction bases not matched to a gene: 2. In nucleotides, the CDR3 is TGTGCCAGCAGTCGGGACAGGGGACAGCCCCAGCATTTT. This translates into CASSRDRGQPQHF.

This sequence joins TRBV7-3 and TRBJ2-3; the D gene is possibly TRBD2 (7 bases). Germline CDR1 and CDR2: SGHTA and FQGTGA. Trimming removed 2 bases from V and 0 bases from J, with 9 bases in between. CDR3 length: 15 residues. This CDR3 reads CASSLGGASTDTQYF. The CDR3 nucleotides are TGTGCCAGCAGCTTAGGGGGGGCCAGCACAGATACGCAGTATTTT.

The V call is TRBV7-2, the J call TRBJ1-1; D unclear. The CDR3 runs 13 residues. Deletions cut 4 bases from V and 6 bases from J, with 12 bases between. Germline CDR1 reads SGHTA; CDR2 reads FQGNSA. The DNA of the CDR3 is TGTGCCAGCAGCTGGTTTCGGGAATCTGAAGCTTTCTTT. Its protein is CASSWFRESEAFF.

The chain couples TRBV5-5 to TRBJ1-1; D remains unclear. The germline CDR1 and CDR2 sequences are SGHKS and YYEKEE (reference sequence). Between the trimmed V and J ends, which lost 0 bases and 3 bases, there was a span of 6 bases. This CDR3 comprises 13 residues. The CDR3 nucleotides read TGTGCCAGCAGCTTGGTCGGCGACACTGAAGCTTTCTTT. Translating it yields CASSLVGDTEAFF.

The rearrangement joins TRBV5-1 to TRBJ2-5, with 15 nucleotides matching TRBD2. Looked up from germline, CDR1 is SGHRS and CDR2 is YFSETQ. V lost 4 bases, J lost 5 bases, and 6 bases stayed unmatched. The CDR3 has 16 residues. The CDR3: CASSPGLAGGKETQYF. The CDR3 region has the DNA TGCGCCAGCAGCCCGGGACTAGCGGGAGGAAAGGAGACCCAGTACTTC.

J is TRBJ1-1 and V is TRBV6-1; the D gene is possibly TRBD1 (5 bases). V lost 4 bases, J lost 6 bases, and 21 bases lay in between. CDR1 MNHNS and CDR2 SASEGT come from the germline V gene. This CDR3 has 16 amino acids. CDR3 protein: CASSALPRGVSAEAFF. The CDR3 DNA reads TGTGCCAGCAGTGCCCTTCCACGGGGGGTAAGCGCTGAAGCTTTCTTT.

The J gene is TRBJ2-2, the V gene TRBV6-5; D tentatively fits TRBD1 or TRBD2 (5 bases each). V was shortened by 4 bases and J by 5 bases, with 14 bases between the two germline ends. Per germline, CDR1 MNHEY and CDR2 SVGAGI. The CDR3 runs 15 residues. CDR3 in amino acids: CASSSEGTATGELFF. In DNA, the CDR3 is TGTGCCAGCAGTTCAGAAGGGACCGCGACCGGGGAGCTGTTTTTT.

The chain employs TRBV6-1 and TRBJ2-5, with 9 nucleotides matching TRBD1. The CDR3 has 13 amino acids. Germline CDR1 is MNHNS and CDR2 is SASEGT. V dropped 3 bases and J dropped 5; count of bases not matched to a gene: 1. The CDR3 DNA follows: TGTGCCAGCAGTGAGACAGGGGGGGAGACCCAGTACTTC. This gives the protein CASSETGGETQYF.

V and J are TRBV7-3 and TRBJ2-1; D might be TRBD2 (6 bases). The V gene lost 7 bases and the J gene lost 5 bases, with 12 bases spanning the gap. CDR1 and CDR2 from the germline V gene are SGHTA and FQGTGA. The CDR3 loop spans 13 amino acids. DNA of the CDR3: TGTGCCAGCAACCTAGCGTCGAACAATGAGCAGTTCTTC. It encodes CASNLASNNEQFF. The full variable domain, with the rest looked up from reference TRBV7-3 and TRBJ2-1, is GAGVSQTPSNKVTEKGKYVELRCDPISGHTALYWYRQSLGQGPEFLIYFQGTGAADDSGLPNDRFFAVRPEGSVSTLKIQRTERGDSAVYLCASNLASNNEQFFGPGTRLTVL.

This rearrangement joins TRBV6-4 to TRBJ2-3; D remains ambiguous. CDR3 length equals 13 residues. Trimming stripped 2 bases from V and 11 bases from J, with 14 bases between. Germline CDR1 and CDR2: MRHNA and SNTAGT. The CDR3 DNA follows: TGTGCCAGCAGTGACCCACCGGGTTCGGGGCAGTATTTT. This codes for CASSDPPGSGQYF.

V and J are TRBV2 and TRBJ2-1, with no clear D. Trimming cost V 3 bases and J 10 bases, with 13 bases left between them. Germline V gives CDR1 SNHLY, CDR2 FYNNEI. This CDR3 is built from 13 residues. CDR3 protein: CASSDQAPGEQFF. The CDR3 DNA is TGTGCCAGCAGTGATCAGGCGCCCGGGGAGCAGTTCTTC.

This chain joins TRBV4-1 and TRBJ1-4; 7 nucleotides agree with TRBD1. This CDR3 is 16 amino acids long. Germline V gene data show CDR1 as MGHRA and CDR2 as YSYEKL. The junction had 4 bases not matched to a gene; V was cut back by 1 base and J by 2 bases. The CDR3 DNA reads TGCGCCAGCAGCCAAGGGAGGGGGCTCACTAATGAAAAACTGTTTTTT. As protein: CASSQGRGLTNEKLFF.

The rearrangement uses TRBV9 and TRBJ2-3; D uncertain. The CDR3 sequence is 14 residues long. The germline gives CDR1 SGDLS, CDR2 YYNGEE. V lost 4 bases to trimming and J lost 5 bases, with 14 bases between them. CDR3 in DNA: TGTGCCAGCAGCCCGGCCCCAGCAGGAGATACGCAGTATTTT. Residues: CASSPAPAGDTQYF.

A few counts support this clone. The chain is built from TRBV2 and TRBJ2-1, with 11 positions matching TRBD2. The CDR3 length is 15 residues. Germline CDR1 SNHLY, CDR2 FYNNEI. The junction had 5 bases not matched to a gene; V was cut back by 3 bases and J by 7 bases. CDR3 region: CASSDLGLAGNEQFF. In nucleotides, the CDR3 is TGTGCCAGCAGTGATTTAGGACTAGCGGGTAATGAGCAGTTCTTC. Variable domain in full (rest from reference TRBV2 and TRBJ2-1): EPEVTQTPSHQVTQMGQEVILRCVPISNHLYFYWYRQILGQKVEFLVSFYNNEISEKSEIFDDQFSVERPDGSNFTLKIRSTKLEDSAMYFCASSDLGLAGNEQFFGPGTRLTVL.

The rearrangement uses TRBV28 and TRBJ2-7; 7 bases are shared with TRBD1. CDR3 length: 15 residues. Germline CDR1 is MDHEN and CDR2 is SYDVKM. The junction had 9 bases not matched to a gene; V was cut back by 6 bases and J by 1 base. The CDR3 sequence: CASRGPGTASYEQYF. CDR3 DNA sequence: TGTGCCAGCAGGGGTCCCGGGACAGCATCCTACGAGCAGTACTTC.

The chain uses TRBV27 and TRBJ1-6, with a weak D call TRBD1 (6 bases). The V and J ends lost 3 bases and 6 bases respectively, with 12 bases between them. The CDR3 is 15 amino acids. The germline V gene has CDR1 MNHEY and CDR2 SMNVEV (reference sequence). The CDR3, as DNA: TGTGCCAGCAGTTTCGAGGGGGAAGGTAATTCACCCCTCCACTTT. Its protein is CASSFEGEGNSPLHF.

V is TRBV18 and J is TRBJ1-2; TRBD1 is a possible D gene (5 bases). This CDR3 is 13 amino acids long. CDR1 KGHSH and CDR2 LQKENI come from the germline V gene. The germline V and J ends were trimmed by 3 bases and 3 bases, with 8 bases remaining between them. The DNA for the CDR3 is TGTGCCAGCTCACCCCAGGGAGACTATGGCTACACCTTC. It translates to CASSPQGDYGYTF.

The chain uses TRBV9 and TRBJ2-6; 9 nucleotides line up with TRBD1. Germline V CDR1 and CDR2: SGDLS, YYNGEE. V lost 6 bases to trimming and J lost 4 bases; unmatched junction nucleotides: 11. This CDR3 is 17 amino acids long. The CDR3 nucleotides read TGTGCCAGCATCCCGGGACAGGGAGGCACCGGGGCCAACGTCCTGACTTTC. Its translation is CASIPGQGGTGANVLTF.

The chain recombines TRBV27 with TRBJ2-7, with D perhaps matching TRBD2 (6 bases). The CDR3 consists of 15 residues. V shed 2 bases and J shed 0 bases, with 11 bases lying between them. Looked up from germline, CDR1 is MNHEY and CDR2 is SMNVEV (reference sequence). The CDR3 nucleotides are TGTGCCAGCAGTTTAGCGGGGCTCCGCTCCTACGAGCAGTACTTC. Translated, it gives CASSLAGLRSYEQYF.

The chain carries TRBV5-4 and TRBJ2-7; 9 bases match TRBD1. CDR3 length: 14 residues. Trimming removed 0 bases from V and 9 bases from J; junction bases left unmatched: 7. Per germline, CDR1 SGHNT and CDR2 YYREEE (reference sequence). The CDR3 DNA reads as TGTGCCAGCAGCTTGGGATCCGGGACAGGGATGCAGTACTTC. Translating it yields CASSLGSGTGMQYF.

The chain's CDR3 is CASKAGQAHNQPQHF. CDR3 sequence (DNA): TGTGCCAGCAAAGCCGGACAGGCCCATAATCAGCCCCAGCATTTT. The rearrangement joins TRBV19 to TRBJ1-5, with 7 nucleotides matching TRBD1. Germline CDR1 is LNHDA and CDR2 is SQIVND (reference sequence). V dropped 9 bases and J dropped 4; count of bases not matched to a gene: 12. The CDR3 length is 15 residues.